Sequencing of this TCR beta chain was carried out in a study of cytomegalovirus exposure and HLA in healthy donors. In the study overall: Genotyping showed around 80% of 300 to 450 donors falling in the Caucasian-associated ancestry cluster.

J was trimmed by 4 bases and V by 7 bases; bases with no gene match: 6. This CDR3 has 14 amino acids. From germline, CDR1 is LNHDA and CDR2 SQIVND (reference sequence). Comments on this clone: The antigen remains unidentified.

Primers for the PCR totalled 60 Vbeta and 13 Jbeta. The data were produced by immunoSEQ multiplex PCR, yet TCRdb's version contains in-frame clones alone and is incomplete. The sample contains 100,000 to 150,000 clones, roughly four fifths of which appear only once. Regarding the study as a whole: Solely CMV serostatus was available to characterize immune exposure.

The chain combines TRBV19 with TRBJ1-2; 10 bases agree with TRBD1. The sequence was obtained from a woman aged 35 to 49 in good health and CMV-seropositive. Sequencing was performed on PBMCs. This chain's CDR3 is CASMGQGRGYGYTF. The DNA of the CDR3 is TGTGCCAGTATGGGACAGGGGCGAGGCTATGGCTACACCTTC.